The sequence of this T cell receptor beta chain was determined in a study of blood T cell repertoires in COVID-19. Background on the study: Sources were T cells, B-cell-depleted T cells, or PBMCs; the material itself was cDNA or gDNA.

The table came from immunoSEQ multiplex PCR; TCRdb's copy has only in-frame clones and leaves some out. The data contain fewer than 150,000 clones, around four fifths of them singletons. CDR1 and CDR2 (germline): DFQATT, SNEGSKA (reference sequence). The CDR3 runs to 11 residues. V dropped 5 bases and J dropped 4 bases, with 7 bases sitting between them. Sample: peripheral blood. This chain connects TRBV20-1 to TRBJ2-3; D unresolved. This sequence was found in an elderly woman with acute or convalescent COVID-19. DNA of the CDR3: TGCAGTGCTTCAGTGGCAGATACGCAGTATTTT. This encodes CSASVADTQYF.